Listed here are 8 T cell receptor beta chains from one sample, sequenced in a study of CD8 T cell repertoires and HIV-1 epitope variants. Assay: immunoSEQ multiplex PCR; the TCRdb copy retains only in-frame clones and omits some. The sample lists under 100,000 clones, 74% occurring once. Input material: uncultured baseline CD8+ T cells from peripheral blood mononuclear cells (PBMCs). The source is a male donor with HIV.

This clone has a handful of counts. This chain joins TRBV5-1 and TRBJ2-4, with D possibly TRBD1 on 6 matching bases. Per the germline V gene, CDR1 is SGHRS and CDR2 is YFSETQ. The CDR3 length is 16 residues. V lost 2 bases, J lost 0 bases, and 12 bases lay in between. The CDR3 region is CASSLGQTLAKNIQYF. The DNA for the CDR3 is TGCGCCAGCAGCTTAGGACAGACTCTAGCCAAAAACATTCAGTACTTC.

This clone has just a few counts. The chain carries TRBV28 and TRBJ2-1, with TRBD2 matching 9 bases. This CDR3 has 13 residues. CDR1 MDHEN and CDR2 SYDVKM come from the germline V gene. After removal of 5 bases from V and 9 bases from J, the junction contained 5 bases not matched to a gene. The CDR3 is CASSILAGSEQFF. CDR3 nucleotides: TGTGCCAGCAGTATTCTAGCGGGATCTGAGCAGTTCTTC.

In nucleotides, the CDR3 is TGTGCCAGCAGCGTCCTGACAGGGGGAACAGATACGCAGTATTTT. It translates to CASSVLTGGTDTQYF. This sequence joins TRBV9 and TRBJ2-3; 9 nucleotides line up with TRBD1. Germline V gives CDR1 SGDLS, CDR2 YYNGEE. V was clipped by 2 bases and J by 3 bases; unmatched bases: 4. This CDR3 contains 15 residues.

V gene TRBV19 combines with J gene TRBJ1-5; D unresolved. The germline V gene encodes CDR1 LNHDA and CDR2 SQIVND (reference sequence). V lost 3 bases and J 0 bases, leaving 12 bases between the germline ends. CDR3 length equals 16 residues. The CDR3 loop reads CASSILSGISNQPQHF. The DNA of the CDR3 is TGTGCCAGTAGTATCCTATCGGGGATTAGCAATCAGCCCCAGCATTTT.

This clone was detected only a few times. V gene TRBV18 combines with J gene TRBJ1-1; D gene ambiguous. The V gene's germline CDR1 is KGHSH and CDR2 LQKENI. Trimming pared 6 bases from V and 6 bases from J, leaving 11 bases between. The CDR3 has 12 amino acids. In nucleotides, the CDR3 is TGTGCCAGCTCCCCGACTGGACCTGAAGCTTTCTTT. Its protein is CASSPTGPEAFF. Combining the CDR3 with reference TRBV18 and TRBJ1-1 gives the whole variable domain NAGVMQNPRHLVRRRGQEARLRCSPMKGHSHVYWYRQLPEEGLKFMVYLQKENIIDESGMPKERFSAEFPKEGPSILRIQQVVRGDSAAYFCASSPTGPEAFFGQGTRLTVV.

In its sample, this clone was seen once. The rearrangement joins TRBV9 to TRBJ2-5; tentatively, D is TRBD2 (6 bases). Germline V gives CDR1 SGDLS, CDR2 YYNGEE. The CDR3 totals 14 residues. V was trimmed by 1 base and J by 2 bases, leaving 9 bases between them. The CDR3 DNA reads as TGTGCCAGCAGCGTAACCGGGACTCAAGAGACCCAGTACTTC. It codes for CASSVTGTQETQYF.

The genes are TRBV6-4 and TRBJ2-1; D is ambiguous. The germline V gene encodes CDR1 MRHNA and CDR2 SNTAGT. The CDR3 runs to 16 residues. Between the trimmed V and J ends, which lost 6 bases and 3 bases, there was a span of 18 bases. The DNA of the CDR3 is TGTGCCAGCAGCAGTCATCCCTTGCCTTACTACAATGAGCAGTTCTTC. Encoded protein: CASSSHPLPYYNEQFF.

This clone was found once. The chain combines TRBV15 with TRBJ2-6, with 7 nucleotides matching TRBD2. V shed 3 bases and J 0 bases; nucleotides not matched to a gene: 2. CDR1 and CDR2 from the germline V gene are LNHNV and YYDKDF (reference sequence). This CDR3 has 16 amino acids. CDR3 DNA: TGTGCCACCAGCAGGACTAGCCTCTCTGGGGCCAACGTCCTGACTTTC. It is translated as CATSRTSLSGANVLTF.